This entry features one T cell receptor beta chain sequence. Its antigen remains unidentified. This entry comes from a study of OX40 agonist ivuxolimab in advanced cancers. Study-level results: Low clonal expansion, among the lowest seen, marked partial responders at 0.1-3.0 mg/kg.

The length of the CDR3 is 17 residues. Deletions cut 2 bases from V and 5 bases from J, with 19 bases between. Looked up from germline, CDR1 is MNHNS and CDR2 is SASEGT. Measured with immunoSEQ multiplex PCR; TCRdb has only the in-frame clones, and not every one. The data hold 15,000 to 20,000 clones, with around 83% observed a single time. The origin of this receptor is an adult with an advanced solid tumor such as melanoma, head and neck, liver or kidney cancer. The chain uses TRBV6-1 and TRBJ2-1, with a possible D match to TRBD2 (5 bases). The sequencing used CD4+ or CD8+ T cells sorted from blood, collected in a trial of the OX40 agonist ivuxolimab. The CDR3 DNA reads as TGTGCCAGCAGTGAAACTAGAATCCGCCAAGTAAACAATGAGCAGTTCTTC. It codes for CASSETRIRQVNNEQFF.